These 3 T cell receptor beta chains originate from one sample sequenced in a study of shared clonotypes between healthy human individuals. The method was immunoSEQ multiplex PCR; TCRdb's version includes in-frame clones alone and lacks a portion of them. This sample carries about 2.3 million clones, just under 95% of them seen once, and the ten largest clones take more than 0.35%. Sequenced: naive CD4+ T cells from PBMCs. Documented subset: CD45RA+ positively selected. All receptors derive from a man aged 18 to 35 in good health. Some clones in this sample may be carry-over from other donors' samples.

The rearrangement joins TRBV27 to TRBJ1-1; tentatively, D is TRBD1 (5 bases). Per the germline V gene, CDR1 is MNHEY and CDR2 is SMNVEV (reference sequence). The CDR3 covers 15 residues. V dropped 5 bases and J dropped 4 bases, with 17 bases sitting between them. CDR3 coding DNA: TGTGCCAGCAGTGCGTGGCCAGGGAAATCCACTGAAGCTTTCTTT. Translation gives CASSAWPGKSTEAFF.

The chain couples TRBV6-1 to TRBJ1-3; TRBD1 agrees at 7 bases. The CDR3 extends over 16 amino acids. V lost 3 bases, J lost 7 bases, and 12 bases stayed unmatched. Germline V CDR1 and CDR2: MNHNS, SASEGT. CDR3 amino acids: CASSDRPDRIPNTIYF. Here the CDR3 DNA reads TGTGCCAGCAGTGATCGCCCGGACAGGATACCGAACACCATATATTTT.

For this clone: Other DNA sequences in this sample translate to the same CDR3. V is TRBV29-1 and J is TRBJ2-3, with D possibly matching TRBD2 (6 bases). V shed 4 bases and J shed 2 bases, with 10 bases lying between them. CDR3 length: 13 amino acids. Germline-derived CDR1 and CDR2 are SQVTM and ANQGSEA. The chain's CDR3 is CSVGRLVTDTQYF. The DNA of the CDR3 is TGCAGCGTTGGAAGACTAGTCACAGATACGCAGTATTTT.